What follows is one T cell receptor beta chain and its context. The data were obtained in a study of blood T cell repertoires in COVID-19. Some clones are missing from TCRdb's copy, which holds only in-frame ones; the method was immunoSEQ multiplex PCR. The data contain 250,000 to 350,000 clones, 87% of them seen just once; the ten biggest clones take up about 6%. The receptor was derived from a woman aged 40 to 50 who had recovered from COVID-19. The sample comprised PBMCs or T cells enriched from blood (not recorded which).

The CDR3 DNA sequence: TGTGCCTGGAAGGCGGGGAGCCGTGACACCATATATTTT. Its translation: CAWKAGSRDTIYF. The J gene is TRBJ1-3, the V gene TRBV30; D unclear. Germline-derived CDR1 and CDR2 are GTSNPN and SVGIG (reference sequence). V was cut by 4 bases and J by 8 bases, with 15 bases left in between. The length of the CDR3 is 13 residues.